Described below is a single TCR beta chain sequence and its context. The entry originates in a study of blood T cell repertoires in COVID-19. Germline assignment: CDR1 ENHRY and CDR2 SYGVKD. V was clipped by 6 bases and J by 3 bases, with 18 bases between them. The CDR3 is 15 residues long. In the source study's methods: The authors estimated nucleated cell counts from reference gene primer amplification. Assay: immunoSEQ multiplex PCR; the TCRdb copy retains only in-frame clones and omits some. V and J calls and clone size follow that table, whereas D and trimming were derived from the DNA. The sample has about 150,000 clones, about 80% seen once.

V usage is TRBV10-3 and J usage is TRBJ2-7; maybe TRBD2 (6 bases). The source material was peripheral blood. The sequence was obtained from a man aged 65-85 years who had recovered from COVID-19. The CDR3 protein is CAIRGGGRTNYEQYF. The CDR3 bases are TGTGCCATCAGGGGGGGTGGGCGAACAAACTACGAGCAGTACTTC.